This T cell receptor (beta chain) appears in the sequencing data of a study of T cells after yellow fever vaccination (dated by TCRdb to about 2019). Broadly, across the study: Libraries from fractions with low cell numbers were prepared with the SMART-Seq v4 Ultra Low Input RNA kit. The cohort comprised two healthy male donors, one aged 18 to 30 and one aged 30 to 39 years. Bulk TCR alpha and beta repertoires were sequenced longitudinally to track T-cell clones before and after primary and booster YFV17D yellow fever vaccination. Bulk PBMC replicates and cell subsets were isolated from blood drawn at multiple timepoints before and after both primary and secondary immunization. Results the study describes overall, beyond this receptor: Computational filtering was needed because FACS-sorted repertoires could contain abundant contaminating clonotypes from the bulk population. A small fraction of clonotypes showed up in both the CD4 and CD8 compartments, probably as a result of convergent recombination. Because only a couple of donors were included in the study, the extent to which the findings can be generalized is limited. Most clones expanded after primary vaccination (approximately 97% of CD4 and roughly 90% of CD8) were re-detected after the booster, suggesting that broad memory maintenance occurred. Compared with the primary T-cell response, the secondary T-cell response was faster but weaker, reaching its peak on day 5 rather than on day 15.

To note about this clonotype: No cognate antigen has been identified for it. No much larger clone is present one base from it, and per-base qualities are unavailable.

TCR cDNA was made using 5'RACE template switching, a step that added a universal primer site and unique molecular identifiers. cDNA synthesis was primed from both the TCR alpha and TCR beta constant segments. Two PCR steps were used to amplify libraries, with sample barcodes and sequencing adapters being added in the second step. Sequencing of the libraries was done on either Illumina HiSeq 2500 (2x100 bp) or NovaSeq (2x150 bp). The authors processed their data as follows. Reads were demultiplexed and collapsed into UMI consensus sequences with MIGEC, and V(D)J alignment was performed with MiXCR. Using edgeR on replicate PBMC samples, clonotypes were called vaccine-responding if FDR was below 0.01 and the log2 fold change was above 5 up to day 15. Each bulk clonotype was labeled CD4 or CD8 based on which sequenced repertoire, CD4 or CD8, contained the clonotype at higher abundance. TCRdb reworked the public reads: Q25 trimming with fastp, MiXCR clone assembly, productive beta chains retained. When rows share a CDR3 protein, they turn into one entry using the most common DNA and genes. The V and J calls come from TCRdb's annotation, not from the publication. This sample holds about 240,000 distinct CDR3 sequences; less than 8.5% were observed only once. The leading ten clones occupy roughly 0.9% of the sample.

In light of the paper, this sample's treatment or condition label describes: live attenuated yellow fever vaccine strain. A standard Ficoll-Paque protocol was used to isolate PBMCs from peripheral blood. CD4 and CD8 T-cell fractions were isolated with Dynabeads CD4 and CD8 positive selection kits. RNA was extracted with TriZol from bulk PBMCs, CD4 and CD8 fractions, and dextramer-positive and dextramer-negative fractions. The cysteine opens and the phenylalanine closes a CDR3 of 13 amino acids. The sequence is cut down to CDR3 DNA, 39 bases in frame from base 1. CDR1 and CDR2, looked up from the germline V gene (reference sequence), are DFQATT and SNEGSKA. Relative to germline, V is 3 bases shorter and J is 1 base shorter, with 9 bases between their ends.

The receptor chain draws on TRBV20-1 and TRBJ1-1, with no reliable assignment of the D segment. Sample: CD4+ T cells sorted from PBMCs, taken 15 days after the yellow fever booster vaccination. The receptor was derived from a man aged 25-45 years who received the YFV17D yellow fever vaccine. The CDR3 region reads CSARDPRNTEAFF. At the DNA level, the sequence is TGCAGTGCTAGGGACCCAAGGAACACTGAAGCTTTCTTT.